Each of the 20 T cell receptor beta chains below was sequenced from the same sample in a study of beta chain features in type 1 diabetes. Since all of the isolated RNA was reverse transcribed, expressed TCRB transcripts were what got sequenced. Libraries were prepared by immunoSEQ multiplex PCR; TCRdb keeps only in-frame clonotypes and omits some of them. Of roughly 610,000 clones in the sample, roughly 15% are singletons; the top ten hold 0.093%. The sequenced sample consisted of naive CD4+ T cells from blood. These receptors all stem from a man aged 18 to 35 in good health.

This clone was detected only a few times. The chain couples TRBV10-3 to TRBJ1-1; TRBD1 matches at 11 bases. The CDR3 length is 16 residues. Germline CDR1 is ENHRY and CDR2 is SYGVKD. Trimming cost V 5 bases and J 2 bases; bases outside gene matches: 7. CDR3 amino acids: CAISRTGGMGNTEAFF. The CDR3 coding sequence is TGTGCCATCAGTAGGACAGGGGGCATGGGAAACACTGAAGCTTTCTTT.

This chain joins TRBV14 and TRBJ2-7, with TRBD1 identical over 9 bases. The CDR3 covers 14 residues. After removal of 6 bases from V and 2 bases from J, the junction contained 5 bases not matched to a gene. The V gene's germline CDR1 is SGHDN and CDR2 FVKESK. CDR3 nucleotide sequence: TGTGCCAGCAGTATCGGACAGGGGCCCTACGAGCAGTACTTC. Translating it yields CASSIGQGPYEQYF.

This clone was seen a few times. The CDR3 reads CASSQDRASGQETQYF. The CDR3 DNA reads as TGTGCCAGCAGCCAAGATCGGGCTAGCGGGCAAGAGACCCAGTACTTC. This chain connects TRBV4-2 to TRBJ2-5; 8 bases match TRBD2. The CDR3 is 16 amino acids. Trimming cost V 0 bases and J 2 bases; bases outside gene matches: 5. Germline lookup yields CDR1 LGHNA and CDR2 YNFKEQ.

In its sample, this clone was seen many times. This chain uses TRBV7-9 with TRBJ2-3; TRBD1 matches at 7 bases. The CDR3 has 14 amino acids. The germline V gene has CDR1 SEHNR and CDR2 FQNEAQ (reference sequence). The ends lost 6 bases at V and 9 bases at J; junction bases unmatched: 12. The CDR3, as DNA: TGTGCCAGCAGGTTACGACAGGGCACAGGGACGCAGTATTTT. Translation: CASRLRQGTGTQYF. The full variable domain, rest sourced from reference TRBV7-9 and TRBJ2-3, is DTGVSQNPRHKITKRGQNVTFRCDPISEHNRLYWYRQTLGQGPEFLTYFQNEAQLEKSRLLSDRFSAERPKGSFSTLEIQRTEQGDSAMYLCASRLRQGTGTQYFGPGTRLTVL.

This clone was observed a few times. This sequence joins TRBV7-2 and TRBJ2-1; perhaps TRBD2 as D (6 bases). The CDR3 has 15 amino acids. Trimming left V 5 bases short and J 3 bases short, with 14 bases between. From germline, CDR1 is SGHTA and CDR2 FQGNSA. CDR3 sequence reads: CASSPGRGLYNEQFF. CDR3 DNA sequence: TGTGCCAGCAGCCCGGGGCGGGGTCTCTACAATGAGCAGTTCTTC.

V gene TRBV2 combines with J gene TRBJ2-3; TRBD2 agrees at 9 bases. The CDR3 is 15 residues long. Losses at the gene ends were 5 bases for V and 1 base for J; bases not matched to a gene: 4. Germline V gives CDR1 SNHLY, CDR2 FYNNEI. As DNA, the CDR3 is TGTGCCAGCAGTTTGTGGACTAGCGGCACAGATACGCAGTATTTT. Encoded protein: CASSLWTSGTDTQYF.

A few counts support this clone. This chain links TRBV2 with TRBJ2-3; no firm D call. The CDR3 covers 12 residues. Germline V gene data show CDR1 as SNHLY and CDR2 as FYNNEI. Trimming shortened V by 6 bases and J by 2 bases, and 6 bases separated the two germline ends. DNA of the CDR3: TGTGCCAGCAGGGCCCTCACAGATACGCAGTATTTT. This translates into CASRALTDTQYF. Complete variable domain (other parts from reference TRBV2 and TRBJ2-3): EPEVTQTPSHQVTQMGQEVILRCVPISNHLYFYWYRQILGQKVEFLVSFYNNEISEKSEIFDDQFSVERPDGSNFTLKIRSTKLEDSAMYFCASRALTDTQYFGPGTRLTVL.

The chain is built from TRBV27 and TRBJ1-1; TRBD1 matches 8 bases. The CDR3 totals 14 residues. The trim removed 5 bases at V and 11 bases at J, leaving 13 bases unmatched. CDR1 is MNHEY, CDR2 SMNVEV, per germline (reference sequence). CDR3 in DNA: TGTGCCAGCAGTCCCGGGACAGGCCCCCTTTTGGCTTTCTTT. This encodes CASSPGTGPLLAFF.

The rearrangement joins TRBV19 to TRBJ2-2; D is unresolved. Between the trimmed V and J ends, which lost 4 bases and 6 bases, there was a span of 12 bases. This CDR3 is built from 14 residues. Germline loops: CDR1 LNHDA, CDR2 SQIVND (reference sequence). The CDR3 here is CASSRASLAGELFF. CDR3 DNA: TGTGCCAGTAGTAGGGCCTCATTGGCCGGGGAGCTGTTTTTT.

This clone was recorded a few times. V gene TRBV25-1 combines with J gene TRBJ2-4; maybe TRBD2 (6 bases). Germline CDR1 and CDR2: MGHDK and SYGVNS. The CDR3 has 17 residues. Trimming stripped 1 base from V and 3 bases from J, with 16 bases between. CDR3 DNA: TGTGCCAGCAGTGAATTAGGCGGGAAAGTAGGCAAAAACATTCAGTACTTC. It codes for CASSELGGKVGKNIQYF. The whole variable domain, remainder taken from reference TRBV25-1 and TRBJ2-4, is EADIYQTPRYLVIGTGKKITLECSQTMGHDKMYWYQQDPGMELHLIHYSYGVNSTEKGDLSSESTVSRIRTEHFPLTLESARPSHTSQYLCASSELGGKVGKNIQYFGAGTRLSVL.

V and J are TRBV2 and TRBJ2-7, with D maybe TRBD2 (5 bases). The CDR3 spans 14 residues. V shed 4 bases and J shed 3 bases, with 13 bases lying between them. The germline CDR1 and CDR2 sequences are SNHLY and FYNNEI. The CDR3 loop is CASSVRGSNYEQYF. Written as DNA, the CDR3 is TGTGCCAGCAGTGTCCGGGGTTCGAACTACGAGCAGTACTTC.

This sequence joins TRBV30 and TRBJ1-2; a possible D gene is TRBD1 (5 bases). The germline V and J ends were trimmed by 3 bases and 2 bases, with 16 bases remaining between them. The germline CDR1 and CDR2 sequences are GTSNPN and SVGIG (reference sequence). The CDR3 covers 15 residues. Here the CDR3 reads CAWRIGREHNYGYTF. As DNA, the CDR3 is TGTGCCTGGAGGATCGGCAGGGAGCACAACTATGGCTACACCTTC.

This clone was counted at least ten times. The V gene is TRBV10-3, the J gene TRBJ2-1, with D unresolved. With 0 bases removed from V and 5 bases from J, the gap between germline ends came to 8 bases. The CDR3 sequence is 14 residues long. Germline assignment: CDR1 ENHRY and CDR2 SYGVKD. The CDR3 protein is CAISESLVNNEQFF. The DNA of the CDR3 is TGTGCCATCAGTGAGTCCTTAGTTAACAATGAGCAGTTCTTC.

The genes are TRBV25-1 and TRBJ1-6, with D possibly being TRBD1 (6 bases). With 2 bases removed from V and 6 bases from J, the gap between germline ends came to 14 bases. In germline, CDR1 is MGHDK, CDR2 SYGVNS. This CDR3 region has 16 residues. Written as DNA, the CDR3 is TGTGCCAGCAGTGAAGGGGGCAGGTGGGGTAATTCACCCCTCCACTTT. This codes for CASSEGGRWGNSPLHF.

The chain has TRBV28 and TRBJ2-1; a weak D match, TRBD1 (6 bases). Trimming pared 3 bases from V and 0 bases from J, leaving 12 bases between. The CDR3 spans 16 residues. Germline V lookup: CDR1 MDHEN, CDR2 SYDVKM. CDR3: CASSLAGQPSYNEQFF. In nucleotides, the CDR3 is TGTGCCAGCAGTTTGGCTGGACAGCCCTCCTACAATGAGCAGTTCTTC.

The chain uses TRBV21-1 and TRBJ1-1; TRBD1 is the table's D call, not checked against the DNA. TRBV21-1 is given as a pseudogene. The CDR3 is made up of 14 amino acids. Here the CDR3 reads CASSGQGEDTEAFF. In DNA, the CDR3 is TGTGCCAGCAGCGGACAGGGGGAGGACACTGAAGCTTTCTTT.

This clone was seen once. CDR3: CASSQHERSGNTIYF. The CDR3 region has the DNA TGTGCCAGCAGCCAACACGAACGCTCTGGAAACACCATATATTTT. The chain uses TRBV4-2 and TRBJ1-3; D not resolved. Trimming left V 2 bases short and J 0 bases short, with 8 bases between. This CDR3 region has 15 residues. The germline V gene has CDR1 LGHNA and CDR2 YNFKEQ.

The CDR3 nucleotides are TGCGCCAGCAGCCACCTGGGCTATAAAAACTATGGCTACACCTTC. Its translation: CASSHLGYKNYGYTF. This chain links TRBV4-1 with TRBJ1-2, with D uncertain. The V gene's germline CDR1 is MGHRA and CDR2 YSYEKL. The CDR3 runs to 15 residues. V dropped 3 bases and J dropped 2 bases, with 13 bases sitting between them.

The genes are TRBV7-9 and TRBJ2-1; D possibly corresponds to TRBD2 (6 bases). The germline CDR1 and CDR2 sequences are SEHNR and FQNEAQ (reference sequence). Trimming cost V 5 bases and J 3 bases, with 17 bases left between them. The CDR3 loop spans 16 amino acids. The CDR3: CASSESITAGYNEQFF. DNA for the CDR3: TGTGCCAGCAGCGAGTCGATTACAGCGGGCTACAATGAGCAGTTCTTC.

This clone was seen more than once but under ten times. This sequence joins TRBV28 and TRBJ1-1; TRBD1 is a possible D gene (6 bases). In germline, CDR1 is MDHEN, CDR2 SYDVKM. V was trimmed by 5 bases and J by 0 bases, leaving 10 bases between them. The CDR3 sequence is 14 residues long. This chain's CDR3 is CASSPDRMNTEAFF. The CDR3 coding sequence is TGTGCCAGCAGTCCGGACAGAATGAACACTGAAGCTTTCTTT.